The 17 T cell receptor beta chains listed next were all sequenced from one sample in a study of shared clonotypes between healthy human individuals. Repertoires were generated with immunoSEQ multiplex PCR, while TCRdb's copy carries only in-frame clones and drops some. The sample records about 2.4 million clones, roughly 93% being singletons. Sequencing used naive CD4+ T cells from PBMCs. Subset given: CD45RA+ positively selected. Receptors were obtained from a man aged 18 to 35 in good health. Some clones in this sample may be carry-over from other donors' samples.

The chain has TRBV6-1 and TRBJ2-6, with D perhaps matching TRBD2 (5 bases). The germline gives CDR1 MNHNS, CDR2 SASEGT. This CDR3 spans 17 amino acids. V lost 2 bases and J lost 0, with 11 bases in between. Written as DNA, the CDR3 is TGTGCCAGCAGTGAAAAGAGGAGGAGCTCTGGGGCCAACGTCCTGACTTTC. As protein: CASSEKRRSSGANVLTF.

The V call is TRBV7-3, the J call TRBJ2-1; 7 nucleotides line up with TRBD1. V lost 5 bases to trimming and J lost 5 bases; unmatched junction nucleotides: 15. The CDR3 length is 17 residues. Per the germline V gene, CDR1 is SGHTA and CDR2 is FQGTGA. The CDR3 loop reads CASSPYTDRVLHNEQFF. The CDR3 region has the DNA TGTGCCAGCAGCCCCTATACCGACAGGGTGCTGCACAATGAGCAGTTCTTC.

The chain recombines TRBV28 with TRBJ2-5, with 13 bases matching TRBD2. Germline V CDR1 and CDR2: MDHEN, SYDVKM. The CDR3 runs 17 residues. V lost 2 bases to trimming and J lost 4 bases; unmatched junction nucleotides: 7. DNA for the CDR3: TGTGCCAGCAGTTTACTGGGACTAGCGGGATTAGGAGAGACCCAGTACTTC. It codes for CASSLLGLAGLGETQYF.

This clone was counted between two and nine times. An end of the junction differs from the germline gene, which may be a read error. CDR3: CASSLNRGNRYF. The CDR3 region has the DNA TGTGCCAGCAGTTTAAACCGGGGGAACCGATACTTC. V usage is TRBV28 and J usage is TRBJ1-2; tentative D call: TRBD1 (5 bases). This CDR3 comprises 12 residues. Germline V gives CDR1 MDHEN, CDR2 SYDVKM.

The rearrangement joins TRBV5-4 to TRBJ2-2, with D hard to call. Trimming shortened V by 2 bases and J by 2 bases, and 10 bases separated the two germline ends. CDR1 and CDR2 from the germline V gene are SGHNT and YYREEE (reference sequence). The CDR3 is made up of 15 amino acids. The CDR3 region is CASSLGQTNTGELFF. CDR3 nucleotide sequence: TGTGCCAGCAGCTTAGGCCAGACCAACACCGGGGAGCTGTTTTTT.

The V and J genes are TRBV4-1 and TRBJ1-2; D is undetermined. The ends were cut back, 0 bases at V and 0 bases at J, with 8 bases in the middle. The length of the CDR3 is 15 residues. The germline V gene has CDR1 MGHRA and CDR2 YSYEKL. The CDR3 is CASSQDRVPNYGYTF. In DNA form, the CDR3 reads TGCGCCAGCAGCCAAGATCGGGTGCCTAACTATGGCTACACCTTC.

In its sample, this clone was seen once. The chain recombines TRBV10-1 with TRBJ2-7, with D tentatively TRBD1 (6 bases). This CDR3 has 15 residues. Trimming removed 3 bases at V and 9 bases at J, with 21 bases between. Germline V lookup: CDR1 WNHNN, CDR2 SYGVQD (reference sequence). The DNA of the CDR3 is TGCGCCAGCAGTGATTTCCGGGACACCCTCTTTGGGCAGTACTTC. Translated: CASSDFRDTLFGQYF.

This rearrangement joins TRBV18 to TRBJ1-4; 8 positions agree with TRBD1. In germline, CDR1 is KGHSH, CDR2 LQKENI. This CDR3 is built from 16 residues. Trimming at V came to 1 base and at J to 8 bases, leaving 9 bases not matched to a gene. CDR3 protein: CASSPRRTGSWEKLFF. The CDR3 bases are TGTGCCAGCTCACCACGGAGGACAGGGTCTTGGGAAAAACTGTTTTTT.

The rearrangement uses TRBV7-9 and TRBJ2-7, with 10 bases identical to TRBD2. V shed 5 bases and J 2 bases; nucleotides not matched to a gene: 18. The CDR3 consists of 19 residues. Looked up from germline, CDR1 is SEHNR and CDR2 is FQNEAQ (reference sequence). CDR3 residues: CASSPMARTSGLRTYEQYF. The CDR3 DNA follows: TGTGCCAGCAGCCCGATGGCCAGGACTAGCGGCCTACGAACCTACGAGCAGTACTTC.

This clone was detected a few times. The chain couples TRBV27 to TRBJ1-1; TRBD1 matches 7 bases. Germline values: CDR1 MNHEY, CDR2 SMNVEV (reference sequence). The length of the CDR3 is 12 residues. The V gene end was trimmed by 6 bases and the J gene end by 12 bases; junction bases not matched to a gene: 10. The CDR3 DNA is TGTGCCAGCAGCCAGTCACAGGGGAAAACTTTCTTT. It encodes CASSQSQGKTFF.

The rearrangement uses TRBV6-5 and TRBJ2-1; D possibly corresponds to TRBD2 (6 bases). The V gene lost 7 bases and the J gene lost 4 bases, with 17 bases spanning the gap. The CDR3 extends over 15 amino acids. Germline assignment: CDR1 MNHEY and CDR2 SVGAGI. The CDR3 DNA is TGTGCCAGCACCCTCCGAGCGGGTCCATACAATGAGCAGTTCTTC. Protein product: CASTLRAGPYNEQFF.

This rearrangement joins TRBV18 to TRBJ2-5, with D possibly matching TRBD1 (6 bases). V lost 4 bases to trimming and J lost 3 bases, with 15 bases between them. The CDR3 has 15 amino acids. The germline gives CDR1 KGHSH, CDR2 LQKENI. DNA of the CDR3: TGTGCCAGCTCACGCCCCGGGACAACTAAAGAGACCCAGTACTTC. Protein: CASSRPGTTKETQYF.

The chain has TRBV27 and TRBJ2-1; unclear D gene. The V end was cut by 1 base, the J end by 7 bases, with 14 bases between. Germline CDR1 reads MNHEY; CDR2 reads SMNVEV (reference sequence). The CDR3 totals 15 residues. The CDR3 loop reads CASSLYGLTRNEQFF. CDR3 in DNA: TGTGCCAGCAGTTTATACGGGCTGACTCGGAATGAGCAGTTCTTC.

This rearrangement joins TRBV4-1 to TRBJ1-2; 8 positions agree with TRBD1. The germline V gene encodes CDR1 MGHRA and CDR2 YSYEKL. This CDR3 has 15 residues. With 3 bases clipped from V and 6 bases from J, the junction kept 9 bases outside the gene matches. The CDR3 DNA is TGCGCCAGCAGCCATCAAACCGGGACAGGCGATGGCTACACCTTC. Protein sequence: CASSHQTGTGDGYTF.

This sequence joins TRBV5-1 and TRBJ1-2, with unresolved D. Germline V gives CDR1 SGHRS, CDR2 YFSETQ. The CDR3 contains 15 residues. V dropped 1 base and J dropped 3 bases, with 13 bases sitting between them. The DNA for the CDR3 is TGCGCCAGCAGCTTGAGCGGGAAAGGGTACTATGGCTACACCTTC. It codes for CASSLSGKGYYGYTF.

This chain uses TRBV7-9 with TRBJ2-1, with 11 nucleotides matching TRBD2. From germline, CDR1 is SEHNR and CDR2 FQNEAQ (reference sequence). The CDR3 sequence is 17 residues long. V was pared by 4 bases and J by 7 bases, with 12 bases of the junction left unmatched. The CDR3 is CASSSRNSGRAGNEQFF. The CDR3 coding sequence is TGTGCCAGCAGCTCCCGGAATAGCGGGAGGGCCGGAAATGAGCAGTTCTTC.

A single count supports this clone. The gene calls are TRBV4-1 and TRBJ2-3; no firm D call. From germline, CDR1 is MGHRA and CDR2 YSYEKL. V was pared by 4 bases and J by 3 bases, with 14 bases between. This CDR3 spans 15 amino acids. The DNA of the CDR3 is TGCGCCAGCAGCCTTGACAAATCGAGGACAGATACGCAGTATTTT. This sequence encodes CASSLDKSRTDTQYF.